The T cell receptor beta chain described here comes from a study of cytomegalovirus exposure and HLA in healthy donors (dated by TCRdb to 2017 to 2019). A note on the overall study: In an earlier analysis of several hundred of the donors, approximately 260 Gb of sequence data and 120 million or so unique TCR beta sequences from roughly 180 million T cells were reported. An early release that covered fewer than 800 HLA-typed donors contained approximately 290 gigabases of sequencing data and around 80 million unique TCR sequences. Among the 398 genotyped donors, about 85% belonged to the genetic ancestry cluster associated with self-reported Caucasian donors. The study aimed to test whether cataloging public T cell receptors could reveal signatures of past pathogen exposure. The study profiled the T cell repertoires of about 720 subjects by immunosequencing and related them to cytomegalovirus serostatus. A separate validation cohort of about 110 different subjects was used in addition to the roughly 620-subject first cohort. High-throughput TCR immunosequencing, statistical association of individual TCRs with disease status, and machine learning were combined to predict cytomegalovirus infection status. To study patterns of TCR occurrence, a later analysis re-analyzed previously published TCR beta repertoires from just over 650 donors and added high-resolution HLA genotyping. Rather than drawing on any new phenotypic data, the later analysis identified candidate immune exposures from TCR beta sequences and the way those sequences occurred across donors. In an earlier analysis of a few hundred of the donors, high-throughput TCR beta sequencing was used to judge whether each TCR beta V gene segment behaved as functional or pseudogenic. Alongside the repertoire data, information on donor age, sex, ethnicity and CMV serostatus was compiled. Genome-wide SNP genotypes for about 60% of the roughly 670 donors were used in a later genetic analysis, which treated that subset as a discovery cohort. All discovery cohort repertoires had been generated using a single sequencing platform. Class I and class II HLA loci were covered by the typing at four-digit resolution. Typing coverage varied by locus: roughly 620-640 donors for A, B, C, DRB1 and DQB1; approximately 560 for DQA1; 600 to 610 for DPA1; roughly 450 for DPB1. Because of strong linkage in the cohort, roughly five DR-DQ haplotypes were treated as single units for association and clustering. Among some 410 genotyped donors of the cohort, an average of roughly 230,000 unique TCR beta nucleotide sequences was sequenced per donor, of which 15% to 20% were non-productive. The paper as a whole reports these results and caveats: In a later analysis, the rate of TCR association differed among HLA loci, with DRB1 alleles having the most associated TCRs and HLA-C alleles having the fewest. A cluster of highly shared sequence variants was judged likely to represent a technical artifact of the sequencing pipeline. Across donors, most TCR sequences were observed very rarely, whereas some public TCRs were present in many individuals. Cytomegalovirus status was reported to be diagnosed by the classifier with high specificity and sensitivity in both the original and validation cohorts. According to a later analysis, parvovirus B19, influenza, CMV and Epstein-Barr virus appeared linked to several top co-occurrence clusters. Roughly uniform sequencing depth across donors was assumed in presence/absence analyses, although this assumption may not hold. In vitro tests confirmed that three of the cytomegalovirus-associated TCR beta chains recognize cytomegalovirus antigens. This cohort had only TCR beta chains sequenced, and the lack of alpha or paired-chain data limited which features could be detected. A further reported finding was that TCR beta sequences accurately predicted the HLA-A and HLA-B alleles for most subjects in the first cohort. Most CMV-associated TCR beta chains appeared to be HLA-restricted in a later analysis, and the HLA associations seemed to be driven largely by CMV exposure. In a later genetic analysis, fewer N-insertions in productive TCRs were reported among donors in an Asian-associated ancestry cluster than the 666-donor mean. The 87-base-pair reads could not distinguish some IMGT-functional V segments, including TRBV6-2 and TRBV6-3, so those segments were excluded. In the study, about 150 TCR beta chains were listed as associated with cytomegalovirus. An earlier analysis of approximately 540 of the donors showed that most TCR beta V segments appeared in productive rearrangements either about 87% or about 30% of the time, which broadly matched IMGT annotations. Linkage disequilibrium might explain the correlated functional status among segregating V segments, but an unknown experimental factor could not be excluded. V-gene and J-gene trimming of TCR beta chains was associated with a missense DCLRE1C variant in a later genetic analysis, and the association was replicated in an independent cohort. For the cohort, immune exposure information was limited to CMV serostatus. It was suggested by the authors that the approach could potentially be generalized to other disease states and immunological phenotypes. Assigning TCR associations to individual alleles was difficult when HLA alleles, especially DR and DQ, strongly co-occurred. A later analysis associated about 17,000 TCR beta sequences with specific HLA alleles at a false discovery rate of 0.05. In a later analysis, HLA-associated TCR beta chains showed more clonal expansion and lower generation probabilities than non-associated chains that were equally common. Because counts were too low, around 17 rarely observed V segments, including chromosome 9 orphons, were left out of the earlier analysis of approximately 500 of the donors. Because some donors lacked HLA typing at each locus, the association tests relied only on the typed subset.

Library method: the immunoSEQ multiplex PCR assay. A mixture of 60 forward primers for TCR Vbeta segments and 13 reverse primers for TCR Jbeta segments was used in the multiplex PCR. Amplification of the CDR3 region of rearranged TCR beta genes was performed with a multiplex PCR assay on genomic DNA. The Illumina HiSeq System was used to sequence the amplified TCR beta libraries as 87-base-pair reads. Per the source publication's procedure: A later analysis tallied tens of millions of unique TCR beta chains across the 666 repertoires, and some 10 million of those chains were shared by two or more donors. To remove PCR and sequencing errors, raw reads were error-corrected and collapsed into unique sequences using a nearest-neighbor algorithm that merged closely related sequences. To assign V, D and J gene segments, CDR3 sequences were aligned to IMGT reference sequences. Each retained sequence needed at least a six-nucleotide match to both a V gene segment and a J gene segment. Rearrangements were classified as productive when the CDR3 lacked stop codons and remained in frame with V and J, and all other rearrangements were classified as non-productive. Following IMGT convention, CDR3 was defined as the stretch from the second conserved V-encoded cysteine up to the conserved J-encoded phenylalanine. Sequences without an unambiguous match to a single V gene segment were excluded from the earlier analysis of a few hundred of the donors. In an earlier analysis of approximately 550 of the donors, V segments were called functional above 56.7% productive rearrangements and were called segregating when the between-donor standard deviation exceeded 5%. A statistical classification framework was developed to diagnose cytomegalovirus status using the catalog of TCR beta chain sequences. In a later analysis, V and J genes were assigned by comparing TCR nucleotide sequences against IMGT/GENE-DB human TR gene sequences. Using the TCRdist pipeline, a later analysis assigned CDR3 sequences along with most-parsimonious VDJ recombination scenarios. In a later analysis, each TCR beta chain was defined by its CDR3 amino acid sequence together with its V-gene family, and reads lacking a unique V-gene family were excluded. To address suspected cross-contamination and a sequencing artifact, a later analysis removed over 500 highly shared, low-generation-probability nucleotide sequences. In a later analysis, a clonal expansion index for each public chain was calculated from normalized within-repertoire ranks of inferred template counts. In a later analysis, generation probabilities were computed with a VDJ recombination model fitted to out-of-frame rearrangements, and the resulting probabilities were checked against IGoR. A later analysis scored TCR-TCR, TCR-HLA and TCR-CMV co-occurrence with hypergeometric tests, applying a repertoire-size bias correction to TCR pairs. To estimate false discovery rates, a later analysis permuted the HLA or CMV assignments 20 times. A later analysis grouped co-occurring TCRs with DBSCAN, adding TCRdist sequence similarity when clustering within HLA-allele-positive subsets. Co-occurrence clustering excluded repertoires with fewer than 30,000 or more than 120,000 public chains, plus five with anomalous nucleotide sharing. Not all clones reach the TCRdb copy of this immuneACCESS table, which keeps in-frame sequences only. Checked studies attribute under half of the gap to unresolved V genes and leave the rest unexplained. The D gene and trimming were derived from the DNA, and the V and J assignments and clone size from that table. This sample comprises about 210,000 clones, under 85% of them detected only once. The ten most abundant clones make up around 9.6% of the sample.

The cohort comprised 670 or so healthy bone marrow donors. At the time of sampling, every cohort member was nominally healthy, though immune exposures that went unrecorded were likely present. The donor was CMV seropositive and belonged to the group of about 290 seropositive cohort members. Each donor provided a peripheral blood sample, and peripheral blood mononuclear cells were used for TCR beta sequencing. Genomic DNA extraction from the blood cell samples was performed with the Qiagen DNeasy Blood Extraction Kit. This clone appeared a single time. Its antigen specificity is not known. There are no base qualities to consult, and no much larger clone falls within one base. Reading the germline V gene gives CDR1 SGHRS and CDR2 YFSETQ. The CDR3 sequence holds 15 residues, the cysteine and phenylalanine included. CDR3 DNA is the only sequence kept; it has 45 bases, read in frame from the first base. Germline trimming: 4 bases from V, 1 base from J; junction bases outside gene matches: 4.

Rearrangement joined TRBV5-1 to TRBJ1-1, with 10 bases matching TRBD1. The sequencing sample was made of PBMCs. The clonotype comes from a woman between 45 and 60 years old in good health and CMV-seropositive. The sequence in DNA is TGCGCCAGCAGCATCCGACAGGGGGCGAACACTGAAGCTTTCTTT. Its translation is CASSIRQGANTEAFF.